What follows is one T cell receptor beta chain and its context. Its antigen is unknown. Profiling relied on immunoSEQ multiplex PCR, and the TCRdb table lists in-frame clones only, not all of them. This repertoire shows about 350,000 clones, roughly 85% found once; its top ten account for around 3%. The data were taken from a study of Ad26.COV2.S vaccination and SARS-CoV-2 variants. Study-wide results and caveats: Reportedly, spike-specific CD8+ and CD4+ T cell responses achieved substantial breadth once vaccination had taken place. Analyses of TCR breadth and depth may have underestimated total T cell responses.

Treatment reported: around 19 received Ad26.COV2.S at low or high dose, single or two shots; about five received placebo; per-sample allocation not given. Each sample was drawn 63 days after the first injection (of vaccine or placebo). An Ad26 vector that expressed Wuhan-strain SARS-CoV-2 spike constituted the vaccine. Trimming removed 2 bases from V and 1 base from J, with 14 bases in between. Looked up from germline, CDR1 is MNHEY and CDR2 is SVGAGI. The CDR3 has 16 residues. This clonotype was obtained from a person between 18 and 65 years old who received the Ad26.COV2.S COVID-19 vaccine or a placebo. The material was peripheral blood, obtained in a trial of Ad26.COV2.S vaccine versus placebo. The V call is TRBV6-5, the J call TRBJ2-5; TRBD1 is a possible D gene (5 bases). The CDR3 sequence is CASSYGRGRLQETQYF. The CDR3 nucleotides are TGTGCCAGCAGTTACGGTAGGGGCCGTCTCCAAGAGACCCAGTACTTC.